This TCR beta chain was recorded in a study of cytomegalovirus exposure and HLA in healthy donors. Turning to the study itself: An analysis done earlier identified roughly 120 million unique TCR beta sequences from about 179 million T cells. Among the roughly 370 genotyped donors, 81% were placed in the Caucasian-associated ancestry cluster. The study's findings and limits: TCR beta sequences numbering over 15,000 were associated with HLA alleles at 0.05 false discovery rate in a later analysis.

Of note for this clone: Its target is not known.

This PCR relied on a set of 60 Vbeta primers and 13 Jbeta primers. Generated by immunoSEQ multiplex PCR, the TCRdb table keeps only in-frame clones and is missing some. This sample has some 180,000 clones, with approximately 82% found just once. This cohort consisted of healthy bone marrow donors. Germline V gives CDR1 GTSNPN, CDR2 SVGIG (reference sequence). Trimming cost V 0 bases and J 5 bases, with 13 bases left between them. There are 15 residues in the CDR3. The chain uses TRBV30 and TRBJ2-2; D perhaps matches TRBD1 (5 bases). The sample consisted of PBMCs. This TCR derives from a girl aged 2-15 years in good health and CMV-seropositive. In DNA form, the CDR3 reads TGTGCCTGGAGTGTACTACGAAGGGGAACCGGGGAGCTGTTTTTT. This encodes CAWSVLRRGTGELFF. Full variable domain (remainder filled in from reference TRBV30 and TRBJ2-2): SQTIHQWPATLVQPVGSPLSLECTVEGTSNPNLYWYRQAAGRGLQLLFYSVGIGQISSEVPQNLSASRPQDRQFILSSKKLLLSDSGFYLCAWSVLRRGTGELFFGEGSRLTVL.